This TCR beta chain was captured by sequencing in a study of shared clonotypes between healthy human individuals. With regard to this clone: Antigen: not known.

TCRdb keeps only in-frame clones here, not all; method: immunoSEQ multiplex PCR. Here the sample spans fewer than 3 million clones, about nine tenths being singletons. Study-level findings and limits: Larger estimated richness was generally seen in naive subsets than in memory subsets. The authors expected sequencing depth to affect clonotype sharing among donors.

Looked up from germline, CDR1 is LNHNV and CDR2 is YYDKDF (reference sequence). Trimming cost V 5 bases and J 2 bases; bases outside gene matches: 9. The CDR3 contains 15 residues. All donors qualified as healthy HIV-negative adults and had experienced no recent acute infections or vaccinations. Source material: naive CD4+ T cells from PBMCs. Documented subset: CD45RA+ positively selected. The source of this sequence is a man younger than 30 in good health. Some clones in this sample may be carry-over from other donors' samples. The V and J genes are TRBV15 and TRBJ2-7; 7 nucleotides line up with TRBD1. The DNA for the CDR3 is TGTGCCACCAGCCGTCCCGGGACAGTCGCCTACGAGCAGTACTTC. This translates into CATSRPGTVAYEQYF.